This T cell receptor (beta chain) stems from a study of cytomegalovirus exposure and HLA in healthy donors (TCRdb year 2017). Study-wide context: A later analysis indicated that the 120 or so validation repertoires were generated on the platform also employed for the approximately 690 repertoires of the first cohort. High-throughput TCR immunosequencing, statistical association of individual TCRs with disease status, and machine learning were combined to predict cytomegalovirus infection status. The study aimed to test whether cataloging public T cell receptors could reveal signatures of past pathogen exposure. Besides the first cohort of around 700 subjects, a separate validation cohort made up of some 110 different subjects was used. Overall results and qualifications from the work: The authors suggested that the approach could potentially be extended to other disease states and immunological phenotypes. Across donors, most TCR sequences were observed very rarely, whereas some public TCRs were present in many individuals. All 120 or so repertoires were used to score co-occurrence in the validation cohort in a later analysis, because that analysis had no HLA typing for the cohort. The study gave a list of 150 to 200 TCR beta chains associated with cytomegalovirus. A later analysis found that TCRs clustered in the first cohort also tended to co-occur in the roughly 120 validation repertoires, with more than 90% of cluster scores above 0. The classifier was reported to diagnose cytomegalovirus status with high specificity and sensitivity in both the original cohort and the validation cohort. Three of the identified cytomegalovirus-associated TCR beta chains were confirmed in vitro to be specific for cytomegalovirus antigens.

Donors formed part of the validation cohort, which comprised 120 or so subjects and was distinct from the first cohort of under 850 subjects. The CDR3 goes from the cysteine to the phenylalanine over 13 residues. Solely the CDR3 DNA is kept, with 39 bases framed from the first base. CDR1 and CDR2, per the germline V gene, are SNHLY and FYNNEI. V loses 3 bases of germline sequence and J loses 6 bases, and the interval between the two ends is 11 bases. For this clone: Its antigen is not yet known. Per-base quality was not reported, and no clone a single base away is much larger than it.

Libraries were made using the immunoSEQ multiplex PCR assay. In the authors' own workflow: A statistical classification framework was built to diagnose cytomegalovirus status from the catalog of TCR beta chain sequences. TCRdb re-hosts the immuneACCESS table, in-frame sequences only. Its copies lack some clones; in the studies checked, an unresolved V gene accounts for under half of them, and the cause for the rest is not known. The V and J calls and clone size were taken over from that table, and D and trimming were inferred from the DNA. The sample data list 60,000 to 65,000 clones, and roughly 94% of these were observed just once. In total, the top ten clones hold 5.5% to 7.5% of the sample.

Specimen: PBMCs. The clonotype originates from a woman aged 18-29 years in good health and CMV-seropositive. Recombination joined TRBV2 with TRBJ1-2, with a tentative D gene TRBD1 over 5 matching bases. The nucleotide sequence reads TGTGCCAGCAGTGACGTCGGGGGAGATGGCTACACCTTC. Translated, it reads CASSDVGGDGYTF.